This T cell receptor (beta chain) is from a study of neurological immune-mediated disorders. 5'RACE with 10-nucleotide random UMIs produced the cDNA. TCRdb independently ran MiXCR on the 5' RACE reads; one entry per CDR3 protein. Of some 79,000 distinct CDR3 sequences listed, roughly 15% are singletons. V lost 3 bases, J lost 0 bases, and 15 bases lay in between. The CDR3 spans 16 residues. Germline V gene data show CDR1 as SGHRS and CDR2 as YFSETQ. This clonotype was counted at least ten times. Specimen: PBMCs. This receptor was taken from a woman aged 45 to 65 in good health. This chain joins TRBV5-1 and TRBJ2-5; D gene uncertain. CDR3 DNA: TGCGCCAGCAGCTATGCCGTTGCAGGCTACCAAGAGACCCAGTACTTC. It yields the protein CASSYAVAGYQETQYF.